Shown below are 3 T cell receptor beta chains from a single sample sequenced in a study of blood T cell repertoires in COVID-19. Clones were read by immunoSEQ multiplex PCR, and TCRdb kept only the in-frame ones, dropping some. The table shows around 85,000 clones, with 86% occurring only once. Material: peripheral blood. These receptors came from a man in his fifties or sixties with active COVID-19.

V and J are TRBV12-3 or TRBV12-4 and TRBJ2-1, with D possibly being TRBD2 (5 bases). Trimming pared 8 bases from V and 8 bases from J, leaving 13 bases between. This CDR3 region has 12 residues. CDR3 sequence reads: CASLDGGDEQFF. The DNA of the CDR3 is TGTGCCAGCCTGGACGGAGGCGATGAGCAGTTCTTC.

In its sample, this clone was seen once. This chain connects TRBV7-2 to TRBJ1-4; tentative D call: TRBD1 (6 bases). V was pared by 4 bases and J by 8 bases, with 23 bases between. Germline values: CDR1 SGHTA, CDR2 FQGNSA. The CDR3 has 17 amino acids. CDR3 nucleotide sequence: TGTGCCAGCAGCTCACGACAGGCATTCGGCAGTCGGGAAAAACTGTTTTTT. Residues: CASSSRQAFGSREKLFF.

The chain employs TRBV4-2 and TRBJ1-5; D ambiguous. This CDR3 has 13 amino acids. Trimming removed 3 bases at V and 2 bases at J, with 5 bases between. The germline V gene encodes CDR1 LGHNA and CDR2 YNFKEQ. The CDR3 sequence is CASSQGGNQPQHF. The DNA of the CDR3 is TGTGCCAGCAGCCAGGGCGGCAATCAGCCCCAGCATTTT.